The following is a T cell receptor (beta chain) sequence with its context. Its antigen is not known. Germline assignment: CDR1 MNHEY and CDR2 SMNVEV (reference sequence). The CDR3 loop spans 11 amino acids. Trimming cost V 4 bases and J 7 bases; bases outside gene matches: 0. This sample was included in a study of somatic mutations in cytotoxic T cells in rheumatoid arthritis. Study conclusions and caveats: The CD8+ clonality of rheumatoid arthritis patients increased with age, whereas that of healthy controls did not. Per patient, the largest CD8+ clone was found to exceed 20% of CD8+ cells in about an eighth of the roughly 65 cases.

Clones were read by immunoSEQ multiplex PCR, and TCRdb kept only the in-frame ones, dropping some. The sample lists around 23,000 clones; less than 85% were seen once. The sequence derives from a woman between 18 and 29 years old in good health. This rearrangement joins TRBV27 to TRBJ1-2; 7 bases line up with TRBD1. Sequenced: CD8+ T cells sorted from blood. The CDR3 loop reads CASSSGGGYTF. Written as DNA, the CDR3 is TGTGCCAGCAGTTCAGGGGGTGGCTACACCTTC.